This T cell receptor beta chain is from a study of patients and donors after allogeneic stem cell transplantation. Trimming cost V 6 bases and J 8 bases, with 19 bases left between them. The CDR3 is 14 amino acids. A single record per CDR3 protein comes from TCRdb applying MiXCR to the RT-PCR reads. The data hold under 200,000 distinct CDR3 sequences, with 24% observed a single time. There are a few counts of this clonotype. V and J are TRBV12-3 or TRBV12-4 and TRBJ1-2; D not resolved. Sequenced sample: blood, either unsorted or a sorted T cell fraction (not recorded which). The receptor's source is a human donor who was either an allogeneic HSCT recipient or a stem cell or donor lymphocyte infusion donor (not recorded which). It is not recorded whose cells these are; they may come from a transplant donor. The CDR3 bases are TGTGCCAGCAGGTCCTACGCTTACCTAGAGGGCTACACCTTC. This encodes CASRSYAYLEGYTF.